Sequencing of this T cell receptor beta chain was carried out in a study of T cells in localized non-small cell lung cancer. General observations from the study: The study found T cell clonality highest in uninvolved adjacent lung, above tumor.

The CDR3 is 15 amino acids. Germline lookup yields CDR1 SGHRS and CDR2 YFSETQ. After removal of 1 base from V and 3 bases from J, the junction contained 5 bases not matched to a gene. This clone appeared a few times. The antigen remains unidentified. Some clones are missing from TCRdb's copy, which holds only in-frame ones; the method was immunoSEQ multiplex PCR. The sample includes 4,200 or so clones, 25% of them seen just once. The chain recombines TRBV5-1 with TRBJ2-5; 8 positions agree with TRBD2. The source is a male donor older than 55 with stage I lung adenocarcinoma. Sequencing used lung tumor tissue, obtained before any cancer treatment. The CDR3 loop reads CASSLSSGVEETQYF. For the CDR3, the DNA is TGCGCCAGCAGCTTGAGTAGCGGGGTAGAAGAGACCCAGTACTTC.